The source of this TCR beta chain is a study of T cell repertoires in cytomegalovirus infection. Across the study: In the study, CMV epitopes included recently identified HLA-C-restricted and well-studied HLA-B-restricted ones.

TCRdb re-called the reads with MiXCR, one entry per CDR3 protein. The sample has 80,000 or so distinct CDR3 sequences; 35% to 45% are singletons. Study-wide findings and caveats: There were HLA-C-restricted CMV-specific TCR beta clonotypes dominating the ex vivo response.

In its sample, this clonotype was seen a few times. What it recognizes is unknown. V lost 4 bases to trimming and J lost 6 bases, with 19 bases between them. There are 15 residues in the CDR3. Germline V lookup: CDR1 SGHNT, CDR2 YYREEE (reference sequence). Sequencing used CD8+ T cells from cultured PBMCs, obtained from culture after CMV antigen stimulation. This receptor was identified in a human donor in good health (CMV status not recorded). Some clones in this sample may be carry-over from other donors' samples. The chain has TRBV5-4 and TRBJ2-5; TRBD1 is a possible D gene (6 bases). The CDR3: CASSTSDSSWKTQYF. As DNA, the CDR3 is TGTGCCAGCAGCACATCGGACAGCTCGTGGAAGACCCAGTACTTC.